Following are 30 T cell receptor beta chains from one sample sequenced in a study of regulatory T cells in long-lasting Graves disease. Time point indicated: newly diagnosed GD, antithyroid drugs for less than 3 months. Generation of the TCR library employed RNA extracted from PBMCs. Arm-PCR of CDR3 regions and iRepertoire HTBI primers were used to build TCR beta libraries. TCRdb itself ran the multiplex PCR reads through MiXCR, one entry per CDR3 protein. Among fewer than 650,000 distinct CDR3 sequences listed, 15% to 20% were seen once. These data were also reused for a study on T cells in Graves' hyperthyroidism and ophthalmopathy.

The sequences come from peripheral blood mononuclear cells (PBMCs), collected at new diagnosis, from a patient treated with antithyroid drugs. All receptors derive from a woman aged 25 to 39 with Graves disease.

This clonotype has a count of ten or more. The J gene is TRBJ2-2, the V gene TRBV28; D call uncertain. This CDR3 comprises 15 residues. Germline CDR1 MDHEN, CDR2 SYDVKM. Deletions cut 3 bases from V and 0 bases from J, with 8 bases between. CDR3 bases: TGTGCCAGCAGTTTTTATCTGACGAACACCGGGGAGCTGTTTTTT. As protein: CASSFYLTNTGELFF.

This chain joins TRBV18 and TRBJ2-1; D unresolved. Germline V gives CDR1 KGHSH, CDR2 LQKENI. V was pared by 6 bases and J by 5 bases, with 14 bases between. This CDR3 is built from 14 residues. The CDR3: CASSQEVWDNEQFF. CDR3 nucleotides: TGTGCCAGCTCCCAAGAGGTCTGGGACAATGAGCAGTTCTTC.

This rearrangement joins TRBV7-9 to TRBJ2-1; 8 nucleotides align to TRBD1. Per germline, CDR1 SEHNR and CDR2 FQNEAQ (reference sequence). This CDR3 region has 14 residues. Trimming cost V 5 bases and J 6 bases; bases outside gene matches: 6. CDR3 residues: CASSVLDRANEQFF. The CDR3 DNA sequence: TGTGCCAGCAGCGTCTTGGACAGGGCCAATGAGCAGTTCTTC.

This clonotype was found a few times. This chain connects TRBV20-1 to TRBJ1-5; D remains unclear. There are 13 residues in the CDR3. Germline values: CDR1 DFQATT, CDR2 SNEGSKA (reference sequence). V was clipped by 3 bases and J by 7 bases, with 13 bases between them. Written as DNA, the CDR3 is TGCAGTGCTAGTAATGGTTTTTGGCAGCCCCAGCATTTT. Its translation is CSASNGFWQPQHF.

The sample holds many counts of this clonotype. The chain combines TRBV6-1 with TRBJ1-4; D possibly corresponds to TRBD1 (5 bases). Germline V CDR1 and CDR2: MNHNS, SASEGT. CDR3 size: 14 residues. Deletions cut 6 bases from V and 4 bases from J, with 12 bases between. The CDR3 sequence: CASRSGRRNEKLFF. Written as DNA, the CDR3 is TGTGCCAGCAGATCGGGACGGCGTAATGAAAAACTGTTTTTT.

This clonotype occurred many times. The gene calls are TRBV12-3 or TRBV12-4 and TRBJ1-2; D remains unclear. Trimming left V 5 bases short and J 5 bases short, with 15 bases between. The CDR3 totals 14 residues. The CDR3, as DNA: TGTGCCAGCAGTCCCATCGTCCGTCAGTATGGCTACACCTTC. Its protein is CASSPIVRQYGYTF.

This clonotype was detected many times. V is TRBV28 and J is TRBJ1-6; 8 bases are shared with TRBD1. V gave up 7 bases and J gave up 7 bases; unmatched junction bases: 9. The CDR3 extends over 15 amino acids. CDR1 is MDHEN, CDR2 SYDVKM, per germline. As DNA, the CDR3 is TGTGCCAGCACTACGCAGGGGGCTTCCAATTCACCCCTCCACTTT. It specifies CASTTQGASNSPLHF.

As for this clonotype: This sequence may be a read error, since a much larger clone differs from it by one base. The J gene is TRBJ2-1, the V gene TRBV28; D not resolved. The CDR3 consists of 15 residues. CDR1 and CDR2 (germline): MDHEN, SYDVKM. The V gene lost 5 bases and the J gene lost 10 bases, with 21 bases spanning the gap. The CDR3 sequence: CASSKPTTLRYEQFF. CDR3 coding DNA: TGTGCCAGCAGTAAACCTACGACCCTACGCTACGAGCAGTTCTTC.

This clonotype has at least ten counts. The chain is built from TRBV27 and TRBJ2-3; D might be TRBD2 (6 bases). Germline V gene lookup returns CDR1 MNHEY and CDR2 SMNVEV (reference sequence). The CDR3 runs to 16 residues. V was trimmed by 8 bases and J by 1 base, leaving 19 bases between them. Here the CDR3 reads CASAPGVLTGTDTQYF. CDR3 DNA: TGTGCCAGCGCGCCGGGAGTGCTAACTGGCACAGATACGCAGTATTTT.

This chain links TRBV3-1 with TRBJ2-1; 11 positions match TRBD2. V trimming: 4 bases; J trimming: 10 bases; junction bases outside the gene matches: 12. The CDR3 has 16 amino acids. Germline CDR1 is LGHDT and CDR2 is YNNKEL (reference sequence). The CDR3 reads CASSPGLAGSLGEQFF. CDR3 in DNA: TGTGCCAGCAGCCCTGGACTAGCGGGCTCCCTCGGGGAGCAGTTCTTC.

Points on this clonotype: A clone one base away is much larger, so this may be a read error. V usage is TRBV20-1 and J usage is TRBJ2-7, with 7 nucleotides matching TRBD1. CDR3 length: 16 amino acids. Trimming took 6 bases from V and 2 from J; bases not matched to a gene: 16. In germline, CDR1 is DFQATT, CDR2 SNEGSKA (reference sequence). For the CDR3, the DNA is TGCAGTGCGCCGGACAGGCGGCAGGGCACCACCTACGAGCAGTACTTC. As protein: CSAPDRRQGTTYEQYF.

This clonotype was counted a few times. Relative to the germline gene, one junction end is altered; a read error may explain this. The CDR3 nucleotides are TGTGCCAGCAGTGTGGCGGAAGGGGTCGGGGAGCTGGTTTTT. This gives the protein CASSVAEGVGELVF. The rearrangement links TRBV2 to TRBJ2-2; D is tentatively TRBD1 or TRBD2 (5 bases each). The CDR3 is 14 residues long. CDR1 and CDR2 (germline): SNHLY, FYNNEI.

J is TRBJ2-2 and V is TRBV10-3; 8 bases are shared with TRBD2. The ends lost 6 bases at V and 8 bases at J; junction bases unmatched: 8. There are 14 residues in the CDR3. Germline CDR1 and CDR2: ENHRY and SYGVKD. CDR3 sequence: CAISTSGLTGELFF. CDR3 nucleotides: TGTGCCATCAGCACTAGCGGTCTAACTGGGGAGCTGTTTTTT.

At least ten counts were recorded for this clonotype. V and J are TRBV29-1 and TRBJ1-2, with 9 positions matching TRBD1. CDR1 is SQVTM and CDR2 is ANQGSEA in the germline V gene. The V gene end was trimmed by 6 bases and the J gene end by 8 bases; junction bases not matched to a gene: 7. This CDR3 has 12 amino acids. The CDR3 DNA is TGCAGCGTGAGACAGGGGGAAGGGGGCTACACCTTC. It encodes CSVRQGEGGYTF.

Only a few counts were recorded for this clonotype. The genes are TRBV6-1 and TRBJ1-6, with D tentatively TRBD1 (5 bases). Germline lookup yields CDR1 MNHNS and CDR2 SASEGT. The ends were cut back, 6 bases at V and 5 bases at J, with 8 bases in the middle. There are 13 residues in the CDR3. The CDR3 sequence: CASREGNNSPLHF. CDR3 nucleotides: TGTGCCAGCAGAGAGGGGAATAATTCACCCCTCCACTTT.

This clonotype was seen ten or more times. V and J are TRBV11-2 and TRBJ1-1; 9 bases agree with TRBD1. Germline CDR1 reads SGHAT; CDR2 reads FQNNGV. This CDR3 has 14 residues. V shed 4 bases, J shed 5 bases, and the junction held 5 bases outside the gene matches. The CDR3 sequence is CASSSYRGRTEAFF. The CDR3 nucleotides are TGTGCCAGCAGCTCATACAGGGGGCGAACTGAAGCTTTCTTT. Using reference TRBV11-2 and TRBJ1-1 for the parts outside the CDR3, the full variable domain is EAGVAQSPRYKIIEKRQSVAFWCNPISGHATLYWYQQILGQGPKLLIQFQNNGVVDDSQLPKDRFSAERLKGVDSTLKIQPAKLEDSAVYLCASSSYRGRTEAFFGQGTRLTVV.

This clonotype was picked up many times. The CDR3 spells CASSSSGQGAYEQYF. In nucleotides, the CDR3 is TGTGCCAGCAGCTCCTCGGGGCAGGGTGCTTACGAGCAGTACTTC. The rearrangement links TRBV7-9 to TRBJ2-7, with D possibly called TRBD1 or TRBD2 (5 bases each). V lost 4 bases to trimming and J lost 4 bases, with 17 bases between them. This CDR3 has 15 residues. Germline assignment: CDR1 SEHNR and CDR2 FQNEAQ (reference sequence).

In this sample, this clonotype turned up many times. The chain is built from TRBV28 and TRBJ2-7; TRBD1 is a possible D gene (6 bases). CDR3 length: 15 amino acids. V dropped 6 bases and J dropped 2 bases, with 17 bases sitting between them. CDR1 is MDHEN, CDR2 SYDVKM, per germline. The CDR3: CASRATGTIAYEQYF. The CDR3 region has the DNA TGTGCCAGCAGGGCTACCGGGACAATCGCCTACGAGCAGTACTTC.

A note on this clonotype: Germline is not matched at one junction end, which may reflect a read error. The chain has TRBV7-7 and TRBJ2-1; D unresolved. Germline-derived CDR1 and CDR2 are SSHAT and FNYEAQ (reference sequence). This CDR3 is built from 13 residues. In nucleotides, the CDR3 is TGTGCTAGCAGCTTTGGAGAAAACAATGAGCAGTTCTTC. As protein: CASSFGENNEQFF.

The genes are TRBV24-1 and TRBJ2-7, with 10 bases matching TRBD1. The germline gives CDR1 KGHDR, CDR2 SFDVKD. The CDR3 spans 13 residues. The ends lost 5 bases at V and 12 bases at J; junction bases unmatched: 9. CDR3 amino acids: CATSATTGGAAYF. The CDR3 DNA is TGTGCCACCAGTGCTACGACAGGGGGCGCGGCGTACTTC.

This clonotype was counted a few times. The chain combines TRBV10-3 with TRBJ2-5; D call uncertain. CDR3 length: 13 residues. Trimming cost V 7 bases and J 3 bases, with 12 bases left between them. Per germline, CDR1 ENHRY and CDR2 SYGVKD. The DNA of the CDR3 is TGTGCCATCACTCGAACTTTGAAAGAGACCCAGTACTTC. Protein: CAITRTLKETQYF.

This clonotype was detected ten times or more. V is TRBV5-1 and J is TRBJ2-5; 16 nucleotides agree with TRBD2. There are 18 residues in the CDR3. V lost 3 bases to trimming and J lost 2 bases; unmatched junction nucleotides: 7. CDR1 SGHRS and CDR2 YFSETQ come from the germline V gene. In nucleotides, the CDR3 is TGCGCCAGCAGCTACGTGGGACTAGCGGGAGGGAATCAAGAGACCCAGTACTTC. It yields the protein CASSYVGLAGGNQETQYF.

Details on this clonotype: This may come from a read error, since a much larger clone is one base off. The genes are TRBV27 and TRBJ2-3, with 7 bases aligning to TRBD1. CDR3 length: 18 amino acids. Germline V gene lookup returns CDR1 MNHEY and CDR2 SMNVEV (reference sequence). The CDR3 spells CVSSNREGAIKLTDTQYF. The CDR3 DNA reads as TGTGTCAGCAGCAATCGAGAGGGGGCAATAAAGTTAACAGATACGCAGTATTTT.

This clonotype was seen ten or more times. The V and J genes are TRBV19 and TRBJ1-5, with D tentatively TRBD1 (5 bases). The CDR3 has 15 residues. Germline V lookup: CDR1 LNHDA, CDR2 SQIVND (reference sequence). V dropped 5 bases and J dropped 6 bases, with 17 bases sitting between them. CDR3 loop: CASSLSGGQGQPQHF. In DNA, the CDR3 is TGTGCCAGTAGTTTGTCCGGCGGGCAGGGTCAGCCCCAGCATTTT. Variable domain in full (rest from reference TRBV19 and TRBJ1-5): DGGITQSPKYLFRKEGQNVTLSCEQNLNHDAMYWYRQDPGQGLRLIYYSQIVNDFQKGDIAEGYSVSREKKESFPLTVTSAQKNPTAFYLCASSLSGGQGQPQHFGDGTRLSIL.

This clonotype has at least ten counts. The chain couples TRBV27 to TRBJ1-1; 7 bases are shared with TRBD1. Germline V gene data show CDR1 as MNHEY and CDR2 as SMNVEV (reference sequence). This CDR3 region has 15 residues. Trimming cost V 7 bases and J 0 bases; bases outside gene matches: 8. The CDR3 spells CASTKGAAMNTEAFF. The DNA of the CDR3 is TGTGCCAGCACTAAGGGGGCAGCTATGAACACTGAAGCTTTCTTT.

The V gene is TRBV5-1, the J gene TRBJ1-1; 8 bases align to TRBD1. The CDR3 runs 13 residues. Unmatched junction bases numbered 10, after V lost 8 bases and J lost 7 bases. The V gene's germline CDR1 is SGHRS and CDR2 YFSETQ. This chain's CDR3 is CASGRTGRSEAFF. CDR3 nucleotides: TGCGCCAGTGGAAGGACAGGGCGGAGTGAAGCTTTCTTT.

This clonotype was observed at least ten times. The chain carries TRBV28 and TRBJ2-7; a weak D match, TRBD1 (5 bases). This CDR3 comprises 12 residues. Germline CDR1 reads MDHEN; CDR2 reads SYDVKM. Trimming left V 8 bases short and J 5 bases short, with 13 bases between. This chain's CDR3 is CASEAGKNEQYF. CDR3 bases: TGTGCCAGCGAGGCAGGGAAGAACGAGCAGTACTTC.

This clonotype was counted many times. J is TRBJ2-7 and V is TRBV2; the D gene could be TRBD1 or TRBD2 (5 bases each). The CDR3 totals 13 residues. Deletions cut 8 bases from V and 7 bases from J, with 18 bases between. Germline V gene sequence: CDR1 SNHLY, CDR2 FYNNEI. CDR3 in DNA: TGTGCCAGCGGCCATAAGTGGGGGTGGGAGCAGTACTTC. Translated, it gives CASGHKWGWEQYF.

The V call is TRBV7-9, the J call TRBJ1-4; D unclear. There are 15 residues in the CDR3. Germline CDR1 SEHNR, CDR2 FQNEAQ (reference sequence). Between the trimmed V and J ends, which lost 1 base and 4 bases, there was a span of 10 bases. For the CDR3, the DNA is TGTGCCAGCAGCTTAGATTTGGTTCTTAATGAAAAACTGTTTTTT. This sequence encodes CASSLDLVLNEKLFF.

This clonotype was detected ten times or more. The chain combines TRBV28 with TRBJ2-1; no clear D. The germline V and J ends were trimmed by 5 bases and 2 bases, with 16 bases remaining between them. Germline V gene sequence: CDR1 MDHEN, CDR2 SYDVKM. This CDR3 contains 16 residues. CDR3 residues: CASSPDPNSPYNEQFF. DNA for the CDR3: TGTGCCAGCAGTCCCGACCCTAATTCCCCCTACAATGAGCAGTTCTTC.